Shown below are 14 T cell receptor beta chains from a single sample sequenced in a study of a mutant IDH1 vaccine in newly diagnosed glioma. These TCRs are of unknown antigen specificity. Assay: immunoSEQ multiplex PCR; the TCRdb copy retains only in-frame clones and omits some. The sample comprises about 48,000 clones, 79% of which are singletons, and around 6.7% rests with the top ten. Documented time point: week 35, safety follow-up. Each dose delivered 300 ug of mutant IDH1 20-mer peptide subcutaneously with imiquimod. Sequencing was performed on PBMCs, taken from a glioma patient whose treatment included an IDH1 peptide vaccine. These receptors were taken from a man in his forties or fifties with glioma.

This sequence joins TRBV5-5 and TRBJ2-7; D uncertain. The germline V gene encodes CDR1 SGHKS and CDR2 YYEKEE (reference sequence). Deletions cut 4 bases from V and 1 base from J, with 9 bases between. This CDR3 region has 13 residues. CDR3 amino acids: CASSDDFSYEQYF. CDR3 coding DNA: TGTGCCAGCAGCGACGACTTTTCCTACGAGCAGTACTTC.

J is TRBJ2-7 and V is TRBV7-2; D ambiguous. V was pared by 10 bases and J by 9 bases, with 7 bases between. Germline V gene lookup returns CDR1 SGHTA and CDR2 FQGNSA. The CDR3 runs to 8 residues. CDR3 nucleotides: TGTGCCATCATTGGGCAGTACTTC. This encodes CAIIGQYF. Full variable domain (rest looked up from reference TRBV7-2 and TRBJ2-7): GAGVSQSPSNKVTEKGKDVELRCDPISGHTALYWYRQSLGQGLEFLIYFQGNSAPDKSGLPSDRFSAERTGGSVSTLTIQRTQQEDSAVYLCAIIGQYFGPGTRLTVT.

J is TRBJ1-3 and V is TRBV19; D is unclear. The V end was cut by 10 bases, the J end by 2 bases, with 6 bases between. The CDR3 has 11 residues. Germline lookup yields CDR1 LNHDA and CDR2 SQIVND (reference sequence). CDR3 sequence: CATMPGNTIYF. CDR3 nucleotide sequence: TGTGCCACCATGCCTGGAAACACCATATATTTT.

The chain carries TRBV5-8 and TRBJ1-6; D perhaps matches TRBD1 (5 bases). The V end lost 4 bases, the J end lost 10 bases, and 21 bases lay between the germline ends. CDR1 and CDR2 from the germline V gene are SGHTS and YDEGEE. The CDR3 runs to 16 residues. The CDR3 DNA reads TGTGCCAGCAGCCCCAGGGCGCTGGGGCGAAGGTCACCCCTCCACTTT. Its translation is CASSPRALGRRSPLHF.

This chain links TRBV7-8 with TRBJ2-7; TRBD1 aligns across 8 bases. Germline CDR1 is SGHVS and CDR2 is FQNEAQ. V shed 1 base and J 0 bases; nucleotides not matched to a gene: 2. The length of the CDR3 is 15 residues. The CDR3 region has the DNA TGTGCCAGCAGCTTAGACGACAGGGGCTCCTACGAGCAGTACTTC. This sequence encodes CASSLDDRGSYEQYF. Using reference TRBV7-8 and TRBJ2-7 for the parts outside the CDR3, the full variable domain is GAGVSQSPRYKVAKRGQDVALRCDPISGHVSLFWYQQALGQGPEFLTYFQNEAQLDKSGLPSDRFFAERPEGSVSTLKIQRTQQEDSAVYLCASSLDDRGSYEQYFGPGTRLTVT.

J is TRBJ2-1 and V is TRBV9, with 11 bases lining up with TRBD2. This CDR3 spans 19 amino acids. The germline gives CDR1 SGDLS, CDR2 YYNGEE. J gave up 7 bases and V 4 bases, and 19 bases lay outside the gene matches. The CDR3 region is CASSTRVGGLAGGPNEQFF. The CDR3 nucleotides read TGTGCCAGCAGCACCCGAGTTGGGGGCCTAGCGGGGGGTCCTAATGAGCAGTTCTTC.

The rearrangement uses TRBV5-1 and TRBJ1-4; 8 bases agree with TRBD1. V trimming: 4 bases; J trimming: 7 bases; junction bases outside the gene matches: 9. The CDR3 covers 15 residues. The germline V gene has CDR1 SGHRS and CDR2 YFSETQ. The CDR3, as DNA: TGCGCCAGCAGCCTCCGACAGGGGAGGGGTGAAAAACTGTTTTTT. It yields the protein CASSLRQGRGEKLFF.

This chain links TRBV5-6 with TRBJ2-4, with D possibly TRBD1 on 6 matching bases. The CDR3 runs 17 residues. CDR1 and CDR2 from the germline V gene are SGHDT and YYEEEE. Trimming took off 4 bases at V and 3 bases at J, with 20 bases between the two ends. The CDR3 loop is CASSRPYRESGKNIQYF. As DNA, the CDR3 is TGTGCCAGCAGCCGCCCATACAGGGAGTCGGGCAAAAACATTCAGTACTTC.

This clone was seen only a few times. The J gene is TRBJ1-3, the V gene TRBV7-6; the D is unclear. The V gene's germline CDR1 is SGHVS and CDR2 FNYEAQ. V lost 3 bases to trimming and J lost 4 bases, with 10 bases between them. This CDR3 comprises 14 residues. CDR3 sequence (DNA): TGTGCCAGCAGCTTGGACCACTCGGGAAACACCATATATTTT. It codes for CASSLDHSGNTIYF.

The J gene is TRBJ1-2, the V gene TRBV19; the match to TRBD1 covers 7 bases. Germline V gives CDR1 LNHDA, CDR2 SQIVND (reference sequence). V gave up 6 bases and J gave up 7 bases; unmatched junction bases: 11. CDR3 length: 14 residues. CDR3 amino acids: CASRPGGGFGGYTF. DNA for the CDR3: TGTGCCAGTAGACCAGGGGGAGGCTTCGGTGGCTACACCTTC.

This chain joins TRBV10-2 and TRBJ1-2, with TRBD1 matching 9 bases. CDR3 size: 14 residues. Germline V gene lookup returns CDR1 WSHSY and CDR2 SAAADI. J lost 2 bases, V lost 6 bases, and 4 bases had no gene match. CDR3 bases: TGCGCCAGCAGGGGACAGGGTTCGAACTATGGCTACACCTTC. Translation: CASRGQGSNYGYTF.

The rearrangement links TRBV15 to TRBJ2-2; D is ambiguous. V gave up 0 bases and J gave up 6 bases, with 5 bases separating them. The CDR3 covers 13 residues. CDR1 is LNHNV and CDR2 is YYDKDF in the germline V gene (reference sequence). The CDR3 here is CATSRDGAGELFF. As DNA, the CDR3 is TGTGCCACCAGCAGAGATGGGGCCGGGGAGCTGTTTTTT. The full variable domain, its missing parts supplied by reference TRBV15 and TRBJ2-2, is DAMVIQNPRYQVTQFGKPVTLSCSQTLNHNVMYWYQQKSSQAPKLLFHYYDKDFNNEADTPDNFQSRRPNTSFCFLDIRSPGLGDTAMYLCATSRDGAGELFFGEGSRLTVL.

CDR3 DNA: TGTGCCAGCAGCTTAGTGACAGGGAGGACAGATACGCAGTATTTT. This encodes CASSLVTGRTDTQYF. The chain uses TRBV7-9 and TRBJ2-3, with D possibly TRBD1 on 7 matching bases. V lost 1 base and J 3 bases, leaving 11 bases between the germline ends. The CDR3 consists of 15 residues. Germline V gene data show CDR1 as SEHNR and CDR2 as FQNEAQ (reference sequence).

This chain uses TRBV29-1 with TRBJ2-5, with a possible D match to TRBD1 (5 bases). Between the trimmed V and J ends, which lost 6 bases and 3 bases, there was a span of 11 bases. CDR3 length: 12 amino acids. Germline V gene lookup returns CDR1 SQVTM and CDR2 ANQGSEA. The CDR3 region is CSVNTGEETQYF. CDR3 in DNA: TGCAGCGTAAACACAGGCGAAGAGACCCAGTACTTC.